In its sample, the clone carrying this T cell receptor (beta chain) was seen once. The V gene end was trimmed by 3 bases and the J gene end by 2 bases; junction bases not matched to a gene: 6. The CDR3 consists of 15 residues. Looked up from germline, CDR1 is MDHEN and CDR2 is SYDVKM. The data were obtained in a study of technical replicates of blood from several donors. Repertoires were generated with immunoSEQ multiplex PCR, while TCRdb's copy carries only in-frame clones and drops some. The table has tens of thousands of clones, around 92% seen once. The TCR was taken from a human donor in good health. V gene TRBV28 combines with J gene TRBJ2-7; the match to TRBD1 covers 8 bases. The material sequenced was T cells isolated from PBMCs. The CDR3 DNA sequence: TGTGCCAGCAGTTTTAGGCAGGGGGCCACCTACGAGCAGTACTTC. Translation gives CASSFRQGATYEQYF. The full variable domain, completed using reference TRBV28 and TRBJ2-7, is DVKVTQSSRYLVKRTGEKVFLECVQDMDHENMFWYRQDPGLGLRLIYFSYDVKMKEKGDIPEGYSVSREKKERFSLILESASTNQTSMYLCASSFRQGATYEQYFGPGTRLTVT.